This is a list of T cell receptor beta chains from one sample in a study of blood T cell repertoires in COVID-19. Generated by immunoSEQ multiplex PCR, the TCRdb table keeps only in-frame clones and is missing some. The sample lists some 65,000 clones; about 86% were seen once. Source material: peripheral blood. The receptors originated from a man aged 35 to 55 with COVID-19, enrolled during active disease. Each CDR3 is given with its conserved first and last residue. Fields, in order: V gene, J gene, CDR3 protein.

TRBV5-4	TRBJ1-4	CASSFGGQGALKLFF
TRBV3-1/TRBV3-2	TRBJ2-1	CASSQELAGGRTYNEQFF
TRBV7-8	TRBJ2-7	CASSSDRTDEQYF
TRBV19	TRBJ1-1	CASSIPGLGSEAFF
TRBV28	TRBJ2-3	CASSLTGGADTQYF
TRBV27	TRBJ2-7	CASSLSNTGYEQYF
TRBV5-1	TRBJ1-2	CASSLEGDGYTF
TRBV10-3	TRBJ2-7	CAISESEPPGQYF
TRBV2	TRBJ1-3	CASSQDSPSGNTIYF
TRBV27	TRBJ1-2	CASSPNPPYSGYTF
TRBV5-4	TRBJ1-4	CASSPGRAPEKLFF
TRBV5-4	TRBJ2-7	CASSLASGTNDEQYF
TRBV6-5	TRBJ2-3	CASSYSGPRGDTQYF
TRBV5-1	TRBJ2-5	CASSLVAGARETQYF
TRBV19	TRBJ1-1	CASSIGLEITEAFF
TRBV11-3	TRBJ2-1	CASSSRWGPNNEQFF
TRBV6-6	TRBJ2-5	CASSYSLGGQETQYF
TRBV5-1	TRBJ1-2	CASRPSRDRDNGYTF
TRBV19	TRBJ1-1	CASKGQGGTEAFF
TRBV5-1	TRBJ1-6	CASSLEVGMAPLHF
TRBV5-8	TRBJ1-4	CASSIGVVQGTGEKLFF
TRBV7-9	TRBJ2-3	CASSLSGLGADTQYF
TRBV19	TRBJ2-7	CASSPDRWTYEQYF
TRBV5-1	TRBJ2-5	CASSSGQLGTQYF
TRBV28	TRBJ1-5	CASSLPQGQPQHF
TRBV7-9	TRBJ1-2	CASSSWTEGSGGYTF
TRBV5-4	TRBJ1-6	CASSLWDRDNSPLHF
TRBV13	TRBJ2-7	CASSLDRGLYEQYF
TRBV6-5	TRBJ2-5	CASRGAGTHRGTQYF